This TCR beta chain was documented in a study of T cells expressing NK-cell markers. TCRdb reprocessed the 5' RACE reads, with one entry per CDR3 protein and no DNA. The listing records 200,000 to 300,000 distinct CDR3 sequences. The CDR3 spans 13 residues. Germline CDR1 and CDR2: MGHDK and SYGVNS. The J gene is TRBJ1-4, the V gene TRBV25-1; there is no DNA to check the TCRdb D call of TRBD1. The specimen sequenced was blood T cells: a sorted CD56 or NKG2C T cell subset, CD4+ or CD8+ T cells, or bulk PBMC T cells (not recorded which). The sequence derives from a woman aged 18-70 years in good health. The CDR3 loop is CASTLPGDEKLFF.